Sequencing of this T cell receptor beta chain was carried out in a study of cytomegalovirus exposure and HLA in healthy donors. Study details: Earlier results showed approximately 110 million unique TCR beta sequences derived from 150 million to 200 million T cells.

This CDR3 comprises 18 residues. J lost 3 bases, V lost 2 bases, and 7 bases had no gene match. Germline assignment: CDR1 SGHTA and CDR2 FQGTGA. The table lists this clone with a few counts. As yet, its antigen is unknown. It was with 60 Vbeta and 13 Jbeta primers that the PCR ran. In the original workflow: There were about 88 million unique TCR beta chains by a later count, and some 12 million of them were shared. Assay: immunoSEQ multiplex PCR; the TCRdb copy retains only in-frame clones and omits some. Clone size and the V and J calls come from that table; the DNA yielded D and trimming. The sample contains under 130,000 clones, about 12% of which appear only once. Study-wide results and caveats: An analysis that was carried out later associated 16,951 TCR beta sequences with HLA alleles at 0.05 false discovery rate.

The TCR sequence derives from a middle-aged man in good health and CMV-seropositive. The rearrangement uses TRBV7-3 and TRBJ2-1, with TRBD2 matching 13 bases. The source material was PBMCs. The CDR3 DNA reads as TGTGCCAGCAGCTTACGTAGGACTAGCGGGAGAAACTACAATGAGCAGTTCTTC. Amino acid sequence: CASSLRRTSGRNYNEQFF.